The 20 T cell receptor beta chains below all came from one sample that was sequenced in a study of naive and memory T cell subsets. Notes on the study in general: Especially in CD8 cells, naive repertoires contained a few larger clonotypes, possibly CD45RA-re-expressing memory cells.

Both TRBC1 and TRBC2 were covered by a beta constant-region primer of two equimolar oligonucleotides. Four rounds of PCR amplified the ligated cDNA using nested alpha and beta constant-region primers plus SP2. TCRdb analysed the UMI-ligation and nested PCR reads with MiXCR anew, one entry per CDR3 protein. This table has over 110,000 distinct CDR3 sequences, approximately 20% appearing once. These TCRs' antigens remain unknown. The sequenced sample consisted of naive CD8+ T cells from blood. These receptors came from a human donor in good health.

CDR3 sequence (DNA): TGTGCCAGCAGCCCAGGGACTAGCGGGAGGGCCCCAGATACGCAGTATTTT. It specifies CASSPGTSGRAPDTQYF. V is TRBV11-2 and J is TRBJ2-3, with 16 bases aligning to TRBD2. The CDR3 runs to 17 residues. Losses at the gene ends were 5 bases for V and 4 bases for J; bases not matched to a gene: 6. Germline assignment: CDR1 SGHAT and CDR2 FQNNGV.

The chain joins TRBV6-4 to TRBJ2-2; 9 nucleotides agree with TRBD1. The CDR3 covers 16 residues. Germline CDR1 MRHNA, CDR2 SNTAGT. Trimming at V came to 7 bases and at J to 5 bases, leaving 11 bases not matched to a gene. The CDR3 is CASTEGTGYHTGELFF. The CDR3 region has the DNA TGTGCCAGCACCGAGGGGACAGGGTATCATACCGGGGAGCTGTTTTTT.

This sequence joins TRBV18 and TRBJ1-1, with D unresolved. Germline values: CDR1 KGHSH, CDR2 LQKENI. The CDR3 consists of 14 residues. V was cut by 3 bases and J by 0 bases, with 8 bases left in between. The DNA for the CDR3 is TGTGCCAGCTCACCGGAGACGGTGAACACTGAAGCTTTCTTT. It is translated as CASSPETVNTEAFF.

The V and J genes are TRBV28 and TRBJ1-4, with TRBD1 matching 7 bases. This CDR3 is built from 14 residues. J lost 5 bases, V lost 3 bases, and 3 bases had no gene match. CDR1 MDHEN and CDR2 SYDVKM come from the germline V gene. CDR3 bases: TGTGCCAGCAGTTTTCCAGGGGGGAATGAAAAACTGTTTTTT. Amino acid sequence: CASSFPGGNEKLFF.

This clonotype was recorded a few times. The V gene is TRBV4-1, the J gene TRBJ2-7, with no clear D. V was shortened by 3 bases and J by 6 bases, with 9 bases between the two germline ends. The CDR3 is made up of 12 amino acids. From germline, CDR1 is MGHRA and CDR2 YSYEKL. The chain's CDR3 is CASSHPLGEQYF. The CDR3 nucleotides read TGCGCCAGCAGCCATCCCCTGGGCGAGCAGTACTTC.

This clonotype appeared a few times. This chain joins TRBV7-2 and TRBJ2-3, with D perhaps matching TRBD2 (5 bases). Between the trimmed V and J ends, which lost 1 base and 2 bases, there was a span of 16 bases. Germline loops: CDR1 SGHTA, CDR2 FQGNSA. CDR3 size: 17 residues. CDR3 protein: CASSLVILRGFTDTQYF. The CDR3 DNA is TGTGCCAGCAGCTTAGTAATTCTCCGGGGTTTCACAGATACGCAGTATTTT.

In its sample, this clonotype was seen a few times. The chain couples TRBV6-6 to TRBJ2-1, with no clear D. In germline, CDR1 is MNHNY, CDR2 SVGAGI (reference sequence). This CDR3 is 13 amino acids long. Trimming took 0 bases from V and 4 from J, leaving 4 bases between them. CDR3 sequence reads: CASSYSRYNEQFF. DNA of the CDR3: TGTGCCAGCAGTTACTCACGGTACAATGAGCAGTTCTTC.

The CDR3 coding sequence is TGTGCCAGCAGCTCGGGTTTATCCGGGTCCCACGACGAGCAGTACTTC. Translated, it gives CASSSGLSGSHDEQYF. The V and J genes are TRBV5-4 and TRBJ2-7; no clear D. CDR3 size: 16 residues. From germline, CDR1 is SGHNT and CDR2 YYREEE (reference sequence). V lost 3 bases and J lost 5, with 21 bases in between.

This clonotype was seen more than once but under ten times. The chain is built from TRBV28 and TRBJ1-1; D ambiguous. The CDR3 consists of 14 residues. From germline, CDR1 is MDHEN and CDR2 SYDVKM. With 9 bases removed from V and 1 base from J, the gap between germline ends came to 15 bases. This chain's CDR3 is CASAPGPANTEAFF. CDR3 DNA: TGTGCCAGTGCCCCCGGGCCGGCGAACACTGAAGCTTTCTTT.

V gene TRBV15 combines with J gene TRBJ2-7; 7 bases match TRBD1. Unmatched junction bases numbered 14, after V lost 0 bases and J lost 6 bases. The V gene's germline CDR1 is LNHNV and CDR2 YYDKDF (reference sequence). The CDR3 contains 17 residues. The CDR3 sequence: CATSRDSTGRGSGEQYF. The CDR3 nucleotides are TGTGCCACCAGCAGAGATTCGACAGGGAGAGGGTCGGGCGAGCAGTACTTC.

In this sample, this clonotype turned up once. This sequence joins TRBV29-1 and TRBJ2-3, with D perhaps given as TRBD1 or TRBD2 (5 bases each). The germline V and J ends were trimmed by 3 bases and 3 bases, with 13 bases remaining between them. The germline CDR1 and CDR2 sequences are SQVTM and ANQGSEA. The CDR3 is made up of 14 amino acids. The CDR3 coding sequence is TGCAGCGTTGACCGGGACCGAGGAACAGATACGCAGTATTTT. Translating it yields CSVDRDRGTDTQYF.

The chain has TRBV29-1 and TRBJ1-2; the match to TRBD1 covers 8 bases. Germline values: CDR1 SQVTM, CDR2 ANQGSEA. V lost 6 bases, J lost 2 bases, and 8 bases stayed unmatched. This CDR3 is built from 14 residues. The CDR3 reads CSVAPTGENYGYTF. In DNA form, the CDR3 reads TGCAGCGTGGCTCCGACAGGGGAAAACTATGGCTACACCTTC. The full variable domain, rest sourced from reference TRBV29-1 and TRBJ1-2, is SAVISQKPSRDICQRGTSLTIQCQVDSQVTMMFWYRQQPGQSLTLIATANQGSEATYESGFVIDKFPISRPNLTFSTLTVSNMSPEDSSIYLCSVAPTGENYGYTFGSGTRLTVV.

There are a few counts of this clonotype. This chain joins TRBV27 and TRBJ2-3; D may be TRBD2 (6 bases). Per the germline V gene, CDR1 is MNHEY and CDR2 is SMNVEV (reference sequence). Trimming removed 10 bases at V and 7 bases at J, with 21 bases between. The length of the CDR3 is 14 residues. The CDR3, as DNA: TGTGCCACCTTTCCCGGGAGCTTCGAGTATACGCAGTATTTT. Amino acids: CATFPGSFEYTQYF.

This rearrangement joins TRBV5-1 to TRBJ2-1; 8 nucleotides agree with TRBD2. The CDR3 spans 13 residues. The ends lost 0 bases at V and 9 bases at J; junction bases unmatched: 2. The germline CDR1 and CDR2 sequences are SGHRS and YFSETQ. The CDR3 bases are TGCGCCAGCAGCTTGGCGGGAGGGATTGAGCAGTTCTTC. Translating it yields CASSLAGGIEQFF.

This clonotype came up a few times. The rearrangement uses TRBV7-8 and TRBJ1-5; tentatively, D is TRBD1 (6 bases). The CDR3 consists of 16 residues. V lost 2 bases and J lost 4, with 15 bases in between. In germline, CDR1 is SGHVS, CDR2 FQNEAQ. The CDR3 DNA reads as TGTGCCAGCAGCTTATATTCGGCAGGGGATAATCAGCCCCAGCATTTT. Its translation: CASSLYSAGDNQPQHF.

The chain is built from TRBV27 and TRBJ1-4; 8 bases align to TRBD1. Germline CDR1 MNHEY, CDR2 SMNVEV (reference sequence). CDR3 length: 15 amino acids. After removal of 1 base from V and 7 bases from J, the junction contained 5 bases not matched to a gene. CDR3 residues: CASSLFGRGPEKLFF. DNA for the CDR3: TGTGCCAGCAGTTTATTTGGCAGGGGGCCTGAAAAACTGTTTTTT.

This clonotype was counted only a few times. The gene calls are TRBV5-1 and TRBJ1-1, with a possible D match to TRBD1 (6 bases). V was clipped by 6 bases and J by 5 bases, with 17 bases between them. The CDR3 consists of 14 residues. Germline V gene lookup returns CDR1 SGHRS and CDR2 YFSETQ. CDR3 sequence reads: CASTLARGVTEAFF. DNA of the CDR3: TGCGCCAGCACCCTAGCCAGGGGAGTGACTGAAGCTTTCTTT.

The rearrangement joins TRBV12-3 or TRBV12-4 to TRBJ2-5; unclear D gene. This CDR3 spans 11 amino acids. V was trimmed by 1 base and J by 9 bases, leaving 6 bases between them. This chain's CDR3 is CASSLEGPQYF. In DNA, the CDR3 is TGTGCCAGCAGTTTAGAAGGTCCCCAGTACTTC.

This rearrangement joins TRBV15 to TRBJ2-7, with unresolved D. The germline V and J ends were trimmed by 3 bases and 4 bases, with 13 bases remaining between them. Looked up from germline, CDR1 is LNHNV and CDR2 is YYDKDF (reference sequence). This CDR3 is 14 amino acids long. The CDR3 loop reads CATSSGPVLYEQYF. For the CDR3, the DNA is TGTGCCACCAGCAGCGGGCCCGTCCTTTACGAGCAGTACTTC.

This clonotype was recorded at least ten times. This chain connects TRBV5-4 to TRBJ2-3; D ambiguous. CDR1 is SGHNT and CDR2 is YYREEE in the germline V gene (reference sequence). CDR3 size: 13 residues. V gave up 4 bases and J gave up 0 bases, with 6 bases separating them. In nucleotides, the CDR3 is TGTGCCAGCAGCCCAATCAGCACAGATACGCAGTATTTT. Translated: CASSPISTDTQYF.